This paragraph covers one T cell receptor (beta chain) sequence. Its recognized antigen is unknown. No quality values exist for individual bases; no much larger clone is one base distant. These data originate in a study of siplizumab effects on memory and regulatory T cells (dated by TCRdb to about 2019). Regarding the study in general: The study looked at the effect of siplizumab, an anti-CD2 antibody, on alloreactive T-cell subsets in allogeneic mixed lymphocyte reactions made from human PBMCs.

Additional sequencing covered unstimulated subsets from three donor pairs, namely CD8+ effector memory, CD4+ naive, CD8+ TEMRA, CD4+ memory and CD8+ naive. Sorted unstimulated T cells and proliferating T cells recovered from mixed lymphocyte reactions were subjected to TCRbeta CDR3 sequencing. Fresh whole blood from fewer than twelve HLA-typed healthy donors was used to isolate PBMCs. V was cut back by 6 bases and J by 7 bases, leaving a gap of 9 bases between them. The CDR3 has 11 amino acids, counting the end cysteine and phenylalanine. Left in the record is the CDR3 DNA by itself, 33 bases read in frame from the first base. In the germline V gene, CDR1 corresponds to LGHNT and CDR2 to FRNRAP. Receptor libraries were prepared by the immunoSEQ multiplex PCR assay. About 10^5 TCR templates per sample were assayed by the deep sequencing platform. Genomic DNA extracted from sorted T cells was the material used for TCRbeta CDR3 sequencing. The authors' pipeline ran thus. The R programming language was used for clonal analysis of TCRbeta CDR3 data. Alloreactive CD4+ and CD8+ clones were identified by comparing unstimulated samples to CFSE-low samples taken after the reaction. Regulatory or non-regulatory origin of alloreactive CD4+ clones was assigned by matching sequences to the sorted unstimulated Treg and non-Treg repertoires. TCRdb retrieved this table from immuneACCESS and kept in-frame rearrangements only. Not all clones are present; in checked studies, unresolved V genes account for under half, and no reason is known for the remainder. From that table come the V and J calls and clone size; the DNA was used to work out D and trimming. This sample has tens of thousands of clones in its table, and approximately 87% of those were observed once. The top ten constitute about 3.5% of the sample.

Paper-wide results and their limitations: Of the alloreactive CD4+ clones that could be mapped, the Treg-derived share averaged almost 70% with siplizumab compared with 25% to 30% in control reactions. The cumulative frequency of alloreactive sequences that could be traced back to unstimulated CD4+ memory T cells was significantly reduced by siplizumab. The suppressive function of proliferating Tregs from siplizumab cultures was not functionally confirmed. Roughly 80-96% of proliferating CD4+ or CD8+ clones could not be assigned a naive or memory phenotype. Because sequences below about 10^-5 frequency were poorly captured, only a minor fraction of alloreactive clones could be mapped to unstimulated subsets. Greater diversity appeared to be present in unstimulated naive T cells than in memory T cells, and a substantial contribution to the alloresponse seemed to be made by naive cells.

The sequence came from a human donor in good health. Sequenced: memory CD4+ T cells sorted from blood. The cell subset or site tag for this specimen amounts to: unstimulated CD4+ memory T cells. Recombination linked TRBV12-5 to TRBJ1-2; perhaps TRBD1 is the D gene, with 5 bases matching. The bases are TGTGCTAGTGGACAAGGGACTGGCTACACCTTC. Translated, it reads CASGQGTGYTF.